The present TCR beta chain was sequenced within a study of OX40 agonist ivuxolimab in advanced cancers. Study at large: The mean age was around 56 years, ranging from roughly 23 to 90, with around four fifths of participants male. There were three patients with partial responses, one having hepatocellular carcinoma and two cutaneous melanoma.

Of note for this clone: Its matching antigen is unknown.

The CDR3 sequence is 15 residues long. V lost 7 bases, J lost 1 base, and 7 bases stayed unmatched. Germline V gene lookup returns CDR1 SEHNR and CDR2 FQNEAQ (reference sequence). Exclusion applied to patients with autoimmune disease history or systemic immunosuppression. The data were produced by immunoSEQ multiplex PCR, yet TCRdb's version contains in-frame clones alone and is incomplete. The sample gives 30,000 to 40,000 clones, roughly nine tenths of which show up once; around 20% is in the top ten. Findings of the study overall: Some nonresponders likewise displayed low normalized T-cell clonal expansion.

The starting material was CD4+ or CD8+ T cells sorted from blood, obtained in a trial of the OX40 agonist ivuxolimab. The sequence came from an adult with an advanced solid tumor such as melanoma, head and neck, liver or kidney cancer. The rearrangement joins TRBV7-9 to TRBJ2-3; 8 bases map to TRBD2. The CDR3 is CASTSAGGGTDTQYF. CDR3 DNA sequence: TGTGCCAGCACCTCTGCGGGGGGCGGCACAGATACGCAGTATTTT.